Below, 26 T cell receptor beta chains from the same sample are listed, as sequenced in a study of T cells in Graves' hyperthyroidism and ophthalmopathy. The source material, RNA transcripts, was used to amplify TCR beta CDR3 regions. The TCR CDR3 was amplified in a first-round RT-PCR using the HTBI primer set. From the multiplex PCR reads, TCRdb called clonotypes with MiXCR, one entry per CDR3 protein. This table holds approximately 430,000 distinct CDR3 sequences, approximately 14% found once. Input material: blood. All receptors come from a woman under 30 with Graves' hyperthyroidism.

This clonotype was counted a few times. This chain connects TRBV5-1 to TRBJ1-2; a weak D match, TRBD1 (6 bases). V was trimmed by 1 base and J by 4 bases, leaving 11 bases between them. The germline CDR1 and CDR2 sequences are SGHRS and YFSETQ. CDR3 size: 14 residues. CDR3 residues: CASSLNRESYGYTF. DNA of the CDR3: TGCGCCAGCAGCTTGAACAGGGAATCCTATGGCTACACCTTC.

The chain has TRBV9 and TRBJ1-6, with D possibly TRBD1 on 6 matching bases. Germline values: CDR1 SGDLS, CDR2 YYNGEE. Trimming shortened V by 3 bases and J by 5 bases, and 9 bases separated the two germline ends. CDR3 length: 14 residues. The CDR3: CASSAGQNNSPLHF. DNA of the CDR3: TGTGCCAGCAGCGCCGGACAGAATAATTCACCCCTCCACTTT.

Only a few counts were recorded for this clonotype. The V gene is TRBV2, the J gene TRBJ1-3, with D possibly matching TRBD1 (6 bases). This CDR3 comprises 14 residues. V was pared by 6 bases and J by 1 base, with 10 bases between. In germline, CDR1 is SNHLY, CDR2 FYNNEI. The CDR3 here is CASRLTGSGNTIYF. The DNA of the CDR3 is TGTGCCAGCAGGCTTACAGGGTCTGGAAACACCATATATTTT.

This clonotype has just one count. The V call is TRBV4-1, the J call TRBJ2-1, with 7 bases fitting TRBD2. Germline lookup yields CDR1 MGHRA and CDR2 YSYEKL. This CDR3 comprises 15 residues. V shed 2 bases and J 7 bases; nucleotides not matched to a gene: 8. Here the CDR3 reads CASSQHGLGGNEQFF. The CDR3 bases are TGCGCCAGCAGCCAACACGGACTAGGAGGGAATGAGCAGTTCTTC.

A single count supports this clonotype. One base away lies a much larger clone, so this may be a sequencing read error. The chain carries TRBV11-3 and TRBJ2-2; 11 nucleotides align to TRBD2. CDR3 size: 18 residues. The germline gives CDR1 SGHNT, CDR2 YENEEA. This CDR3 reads CTSSSLTSGTPFTGELFF. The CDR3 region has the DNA TGTACCAGCAGCTCGCTGACTAGCGGGACACCCTTCACCGGGGAGCTGTTTTTT. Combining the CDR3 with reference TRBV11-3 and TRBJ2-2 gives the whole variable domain EAGVVQSPRYKIIEKKQPVAFWCNPISGHNTLYWYLQNLGQGPELLIRYENEEAVDDSQLPKDRFSAERLKGVDSTLKIQPAELGDSAVYLCTSSSLTSGTPFTGELFFGEGSRLTVL.

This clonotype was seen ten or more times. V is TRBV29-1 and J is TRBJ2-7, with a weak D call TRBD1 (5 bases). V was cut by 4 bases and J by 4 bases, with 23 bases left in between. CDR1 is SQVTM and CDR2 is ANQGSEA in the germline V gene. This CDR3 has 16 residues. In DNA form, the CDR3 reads TGCAGCGTTGCAGGGTCCCTTCGCCAGGCGGATTACGAGCAGTACTTC. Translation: CSVAGSLRQADYEQYF.

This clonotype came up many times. CDR3 DNA sequence: TGTGCCAGCAGCTTCCACCTCGGGAGGGCCGCCTACAATGAGCAGTTCTTC. As protein: CASSFHLGRAAYNEQFF. The chain combines TRBV12-3 or TRBV12-4 with TRBJ2-1; 8 bases agree with TRBD2. Losses at the gene ends were 6 bases for V and 2 bases for J; bases not matched to a gene: 12. The CDR3 runs to 17 residues.

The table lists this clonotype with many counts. CDR3: CASGGNTEAFF. CDR3 nucleotide sequence: TGTGCCTCGGGAGGGAACACTGAAGCTTTCTTT. This chain uses TRBV18 with TRBJ1-1, with D unclear. The CDR3 totals 11 residues. CDR1 is KGHSH, CDR2 LQKENI, per germline. Between the trimmed V and J ends, which lost 11 bases and 1 base, there was a span of 8 bases.

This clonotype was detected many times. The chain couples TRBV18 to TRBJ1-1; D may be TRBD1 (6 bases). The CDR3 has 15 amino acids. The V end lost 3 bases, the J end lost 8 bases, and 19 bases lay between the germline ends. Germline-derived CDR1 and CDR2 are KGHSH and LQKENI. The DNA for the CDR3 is TGTGCCAGCTCACCCTCGGACAGCAGAGGTTCGGAAGCTTTCTTT. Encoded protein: CASSPSDSRGSEAFF.

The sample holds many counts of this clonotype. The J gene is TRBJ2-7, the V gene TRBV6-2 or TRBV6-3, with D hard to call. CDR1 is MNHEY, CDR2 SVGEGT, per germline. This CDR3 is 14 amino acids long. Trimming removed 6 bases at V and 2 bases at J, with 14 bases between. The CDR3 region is CASRTARPPYEQYF. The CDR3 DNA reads TGTGCCAGCAGAACTGCACGGCCCCCCTACGAGCAGTACTTC.

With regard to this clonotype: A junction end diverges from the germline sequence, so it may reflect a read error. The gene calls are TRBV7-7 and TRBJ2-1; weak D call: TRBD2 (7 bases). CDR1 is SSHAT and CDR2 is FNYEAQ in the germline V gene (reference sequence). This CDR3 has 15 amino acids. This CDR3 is CASSLGGGINNEQFF. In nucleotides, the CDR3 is TGTGCTAGCAGCTTAGGGGGGGGGATCAACAATGAGCAGTTCTTC.

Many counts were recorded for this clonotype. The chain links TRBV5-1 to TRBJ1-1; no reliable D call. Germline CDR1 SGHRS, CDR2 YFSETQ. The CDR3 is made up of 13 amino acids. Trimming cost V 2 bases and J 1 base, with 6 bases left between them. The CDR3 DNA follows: TGCGCCAGCAGCTTCACGGAGAACACTGAAGCTTTCTTT. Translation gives CASSFTENTEAFF.

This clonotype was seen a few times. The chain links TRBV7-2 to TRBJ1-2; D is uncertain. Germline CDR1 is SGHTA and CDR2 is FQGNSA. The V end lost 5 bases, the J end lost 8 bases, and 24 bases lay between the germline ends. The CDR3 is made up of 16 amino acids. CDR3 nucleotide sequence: TGTGCCAGCAGCCTGTGGACGGGCACACCACGGCCCGGCTACACCTTC. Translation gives CASSLWTGTPRPGYTF.

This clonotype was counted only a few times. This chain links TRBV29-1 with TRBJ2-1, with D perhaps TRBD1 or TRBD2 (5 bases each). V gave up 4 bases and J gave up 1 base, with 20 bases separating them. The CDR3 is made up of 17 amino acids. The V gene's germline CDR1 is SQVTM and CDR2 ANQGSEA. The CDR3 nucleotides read TGCAGCGTTGGTAGAGGGGCTCCTAAGTCTTCCTACAATGAGCAGTTCTTC. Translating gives CSVGRGAPKSSYNEQFF.

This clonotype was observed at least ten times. This chain's CDR3 is CASTVKGGSYIQYF. CDR3 coding DNA: TGTGCCAGCACCGTAAAAGGGGGGAGCTACATTCAGTACTTC. The chain combines TRBV7-3 with TRBJ2-4; D is tentatively TRBD1 or TRBD2 (6 bases each). Trimming stripped 7 bases from V and 8 bases from J, with 18 bases between. Germline CDR1 SGHTA, CDR2 FQGTGA. The CDR3 covers 14 residues.

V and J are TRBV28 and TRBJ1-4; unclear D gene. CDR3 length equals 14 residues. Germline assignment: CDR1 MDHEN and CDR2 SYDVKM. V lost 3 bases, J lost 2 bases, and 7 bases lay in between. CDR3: CASSFLQTNEKLFF. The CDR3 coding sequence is TGTGCCAGCAGTTTCCTGCAGACTAATGAAAAACTGTTTTTT.

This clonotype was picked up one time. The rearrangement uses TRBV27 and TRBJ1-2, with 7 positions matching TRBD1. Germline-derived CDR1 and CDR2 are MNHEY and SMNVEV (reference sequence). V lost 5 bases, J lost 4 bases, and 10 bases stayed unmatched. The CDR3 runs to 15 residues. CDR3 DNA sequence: TGTGCCAGCAGTAAACTCCAGGGGGTTACCTATGGCTACACCTTC. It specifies CASSKLQGVTYGYTF.

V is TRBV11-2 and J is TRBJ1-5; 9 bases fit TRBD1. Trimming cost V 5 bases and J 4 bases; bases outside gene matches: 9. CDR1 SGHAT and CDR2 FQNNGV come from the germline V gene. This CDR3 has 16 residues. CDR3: CASSPTGTGYNQPQHF. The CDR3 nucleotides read TGTGCCAGCAGCCCTACTGGGACAGGGTATAATCAGCCCCAGCATTTT.

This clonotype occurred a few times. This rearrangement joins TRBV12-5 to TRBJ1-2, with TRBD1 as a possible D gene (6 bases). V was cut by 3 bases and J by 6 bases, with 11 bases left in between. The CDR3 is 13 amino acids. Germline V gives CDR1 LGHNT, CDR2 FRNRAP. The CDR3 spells CASGFGGLDGYTF. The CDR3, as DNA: TGTGCTAGTGGTTTTGGGGGGCTTGATGGCTACACCTTC.

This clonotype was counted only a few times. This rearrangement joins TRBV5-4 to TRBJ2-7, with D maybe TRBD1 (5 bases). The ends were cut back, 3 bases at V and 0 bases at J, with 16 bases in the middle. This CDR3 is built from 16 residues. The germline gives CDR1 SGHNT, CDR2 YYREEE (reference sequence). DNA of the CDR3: TGTGCCAGCAGCTCAGGTAGGGTTCAGGGCTCCTACGAGCAGTACTTC. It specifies CASSSGRVQGSYEQYF.

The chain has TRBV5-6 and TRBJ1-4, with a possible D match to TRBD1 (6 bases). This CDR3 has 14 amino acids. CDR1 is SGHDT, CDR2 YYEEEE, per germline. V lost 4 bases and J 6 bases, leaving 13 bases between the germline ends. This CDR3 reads CASSARDTDEKLFF. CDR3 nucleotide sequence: TGTGCCAGCAGCGCACGGGACACCGATGAAAAACTGTTTTTT.

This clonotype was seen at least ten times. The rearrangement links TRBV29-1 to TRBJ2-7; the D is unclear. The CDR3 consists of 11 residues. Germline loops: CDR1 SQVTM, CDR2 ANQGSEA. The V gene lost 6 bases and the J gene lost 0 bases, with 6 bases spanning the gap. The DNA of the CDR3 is TGCAGCGTCTCAAGCTCCTACGAGCAGTACTTC. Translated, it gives CSVSSSYEQYF.

The CDR3 region is CASSELGGLQPQHF. As DNA, the CDR3 is TGTGCCAGCAGTGAATTGGGGGGGCTTCAGCCCCAGCATTTT. This rearrangement joins TRBV6-1 to TRBJ1-5, with D possibly TRBD1 on 6 matching bases. This CDR3 has 14 residues. The germline CDR1 and CDR2 sequences are MNHNS and SASEGT. V was pared by 2 bases and J by 6 bases, with 11 bases between.

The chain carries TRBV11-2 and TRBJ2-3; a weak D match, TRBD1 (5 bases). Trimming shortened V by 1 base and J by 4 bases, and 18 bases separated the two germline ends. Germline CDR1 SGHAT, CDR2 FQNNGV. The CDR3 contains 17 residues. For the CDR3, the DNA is TGTGCCAGCAGCTTAGGTTCTGGGGCCCGACGCGCAGATACGCAGTATTTT. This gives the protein CASSLGSGARRADTQYF.

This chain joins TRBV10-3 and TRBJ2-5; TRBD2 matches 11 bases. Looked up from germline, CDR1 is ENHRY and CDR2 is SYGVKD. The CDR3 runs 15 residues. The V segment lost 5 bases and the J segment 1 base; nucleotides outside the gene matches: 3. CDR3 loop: CAISTGTSGQETQYF. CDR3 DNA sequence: TGTGCCATCAGTACCGGGACTAGCGGCCAAGAGACCCAGTACTTC.

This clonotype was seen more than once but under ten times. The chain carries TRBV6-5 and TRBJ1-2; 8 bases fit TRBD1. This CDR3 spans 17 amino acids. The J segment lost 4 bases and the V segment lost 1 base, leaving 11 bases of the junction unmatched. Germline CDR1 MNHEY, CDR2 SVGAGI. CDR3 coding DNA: TGTGCCAGCAGTTACTTAAAGCGGGACAGGCTTCTCTATGGCTACACCTTC. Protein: CASSYLKRDRLLYGYTF.